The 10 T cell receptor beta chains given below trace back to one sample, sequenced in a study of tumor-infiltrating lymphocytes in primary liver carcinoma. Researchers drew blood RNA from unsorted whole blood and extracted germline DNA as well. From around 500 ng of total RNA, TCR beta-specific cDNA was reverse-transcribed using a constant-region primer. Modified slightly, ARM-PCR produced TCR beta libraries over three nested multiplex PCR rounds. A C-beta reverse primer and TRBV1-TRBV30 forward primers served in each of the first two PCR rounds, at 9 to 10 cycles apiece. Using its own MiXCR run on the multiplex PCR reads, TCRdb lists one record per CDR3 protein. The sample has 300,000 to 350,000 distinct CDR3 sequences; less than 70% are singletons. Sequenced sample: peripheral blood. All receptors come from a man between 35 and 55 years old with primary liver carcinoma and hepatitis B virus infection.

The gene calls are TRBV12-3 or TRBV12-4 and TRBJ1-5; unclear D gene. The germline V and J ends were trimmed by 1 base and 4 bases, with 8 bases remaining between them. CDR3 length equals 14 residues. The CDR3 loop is CASSLERVNQPQHF. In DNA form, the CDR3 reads TGTGCCAGCAGTTTAGAAAGAGTGAATCAGCCCCAGCATTTT.

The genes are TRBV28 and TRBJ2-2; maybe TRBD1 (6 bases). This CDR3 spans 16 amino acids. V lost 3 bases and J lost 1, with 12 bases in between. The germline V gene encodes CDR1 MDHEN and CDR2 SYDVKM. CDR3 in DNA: TGTGCCAGCAGTTTCCTGGGGGCAGGGAACACCGGGGAGCTGTTTTTT. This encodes CASSFLGAGNTGELFF. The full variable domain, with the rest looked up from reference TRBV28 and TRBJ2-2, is DVKVTQSSRYLVKRTGEKVFLECVQDMDHENMFWYRQDPGLGLRLIYFSYDVKMKEKGDIPEGYSVSREKKERFSLILESASTNQTSMYLCASSFLGAGNTGELFFGEGSRLTVL.

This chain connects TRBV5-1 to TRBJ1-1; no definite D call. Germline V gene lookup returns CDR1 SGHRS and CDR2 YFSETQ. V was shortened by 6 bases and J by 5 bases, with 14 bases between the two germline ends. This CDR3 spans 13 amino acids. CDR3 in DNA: TGCGCCAGCACCTCGACGGTGGGGACTGAAGCTTTCTTT. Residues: CASTSTVGTEAFF.

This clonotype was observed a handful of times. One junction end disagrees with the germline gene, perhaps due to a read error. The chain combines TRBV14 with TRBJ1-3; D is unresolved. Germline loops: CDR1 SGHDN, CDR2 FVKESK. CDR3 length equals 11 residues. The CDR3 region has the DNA TGCGCCAGCAGCTCGGTAAACACCATATATTTT. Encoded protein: CASSSVNTIYF.

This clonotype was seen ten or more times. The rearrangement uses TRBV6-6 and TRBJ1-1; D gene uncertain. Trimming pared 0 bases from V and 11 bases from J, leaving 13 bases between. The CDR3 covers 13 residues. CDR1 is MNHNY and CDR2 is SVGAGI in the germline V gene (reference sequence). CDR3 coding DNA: TGTGCCAGCAGTTACTCGTCCACGGGCGGGGCTTTCTTT. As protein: CASSYSSTGGAFF.

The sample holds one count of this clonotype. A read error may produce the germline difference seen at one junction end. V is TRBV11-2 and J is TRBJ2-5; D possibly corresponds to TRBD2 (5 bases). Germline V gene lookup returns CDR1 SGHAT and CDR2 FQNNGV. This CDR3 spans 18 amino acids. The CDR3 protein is CASSLARLALGKKETRYF. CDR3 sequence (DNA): TGTGCTAGCAGCTTAGCGAGGTTAGCCCTGGGAAAAAAAGAGACCCGGTACTTC.

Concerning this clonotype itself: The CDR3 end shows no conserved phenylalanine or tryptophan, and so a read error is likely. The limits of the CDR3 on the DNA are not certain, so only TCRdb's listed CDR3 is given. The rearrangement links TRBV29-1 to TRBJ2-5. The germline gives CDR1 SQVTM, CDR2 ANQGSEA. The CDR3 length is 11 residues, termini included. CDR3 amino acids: CSVSIWETQHL.

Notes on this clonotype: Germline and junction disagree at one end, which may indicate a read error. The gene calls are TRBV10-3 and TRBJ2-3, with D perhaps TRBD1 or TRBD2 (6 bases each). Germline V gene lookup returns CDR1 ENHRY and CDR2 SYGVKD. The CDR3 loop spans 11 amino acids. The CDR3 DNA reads TGTGCCATCAATGGAGGGTCGCTCAGGGGTTTT. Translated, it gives CAINGGSLRGF.

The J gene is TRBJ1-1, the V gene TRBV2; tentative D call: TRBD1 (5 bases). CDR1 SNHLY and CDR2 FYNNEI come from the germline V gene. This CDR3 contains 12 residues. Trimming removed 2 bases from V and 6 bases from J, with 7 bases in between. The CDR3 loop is CASSEQGPEAFF. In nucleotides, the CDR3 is TGTGCCAGCAGTGAACAGGGCCCTGAAGCTTTCTTT.

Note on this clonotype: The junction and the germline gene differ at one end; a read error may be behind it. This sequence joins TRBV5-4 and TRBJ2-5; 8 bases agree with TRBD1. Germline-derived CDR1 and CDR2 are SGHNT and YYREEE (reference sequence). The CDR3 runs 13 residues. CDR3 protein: CASSQDREGTQYF. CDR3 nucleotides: TGCGCCAGCAGCCAGGACAGGGAAGGGACCCAGTACTTC.